Presented here are 32 T cell receptor beta chains from one specimen sequenced in a study of OX40 agonist ivuxolimab in advanced cancers. The assay was immunoSEQ multiplex PCR, and TCRdb's table has in-frame clones only and misses some. The table shows about 120,000 clones, with 80% to 90% occurring only once. The specimen comprised CD4+ or CD8+ T cells sorted from blood, sampled in a trial of the OX40 agonist ivuxolimab. Receptor source: an adult with an advanced solid tumor such as melanoma, head and neck, liver or kidney cancer.

The J gene is TRBJ1-2, the V gene TRBV9; 11 positions match TRBD1. CDR3 length equals 15 residues. V shed 4 bases, J shed 3 bases, and the junction held 5 bases outside the gene matches. Germline lookup yields CDR1 SGDLS and CDR2 YYNGEE. The CDR3 protein is CASSPRTGGHYGYTF. CDR3 sequence (DNA): TGTGCCAGCAGCCCCCGGACAGGGGGCCACTATGGCTACACCTTC.

The chain couples TRBV28 to TRBJ1-5; D unclear. The CDR3 extends over 15 amino acids. Germline lookup yields CDR1 MDHEN and CDR2 SYDVKM. The V end lost 3 bases, the J end lost 1 base, and 10 bases lay between the germline ends. CDR3 loop: CASSLLTASNQPQHF. CDR3 nucleotide sequence: TGTGCCAGCAGTTTGCTTACCGCCAGCAATCAGCCCCAGCATTTT.

J is TRBJ1-5 and V is TRBV6-5, with D perhaps TRBD1 (6 bases). The germline V and J ends were trimmed by 6 bases and 3 bases, with 12 bases remaining between them. Germline V gene data show CDR1 as MNHEY and CDR2 as SVGAGI. There are 14 residues in the CDR3. CDR3 DNA: TGTGCCAGCAGCCGGGACACCTCCAATCAGCCCCAGCATTTT. Translation: CASSRDTSNQPQHF.

V gene TRBV18 combines with J gene TRBJ2-3; no reliable D call. Germline CDR1 and CDR2: KGHSH and LQKENI. This CDR3 comprises 12 residues. Deletions cut 6 bases from V and 6 bases from J, with 10 bases between. CDR3 sequence (DNA): TGTGCCAGCTCTACATTACCGGATACGCAGTATTTT. Its translation: CASSTLPDTQYF.

The chain recombines TRBV18 with TRBJ1-2, with D tentatively TRBD1 (6 bases). Germline lookup yields CDR1 KGHSH and CDR2 LQKENI. Trimming removed 3 bases from V and 4 bases from J, with 18 bases in between. The CDR3 contains 16 residues. CDR3 sequence reads: CASSPDSPIRFYGYTF. The CDR3 DNA reads as TGTGCCAGCTCACCGGACAGCCCGATCAGGTTCTATGGCTACACCTTC.

V gene TRBV5-4 combines with J gene TRBJ1-1, with D maybe TRBD1 (5 bases). Per germline, CDR1 SGHNT and CDR2 YYREEE (reference sequence). The germline V and J ends were trimmed by 3 bases and 4 bases, with 19 bases remaining between them. CDR3 length equals 16 residues. The CDR3 sequence: CASSSGGWSGGTEAFF. The CDR3 nucleotides read TGTGCCAGCAGCTCTGGAGGATGGTCCGGGGGCACTGAAGCTTTCTTT.

This chain joins TRBV6-4 and TRBJ2-5; 8 bases are a match to TRBD1. Germline CDR1 reads MRHNA; CDR2 reads SNTAGT. The ends lost 3 bases at V and 1 base at J; junction bases unmatched: 1. This CDR3 is built from 14 residues. This chain's CDR3 is CASSEQGGQETQYF. CDR3 coding DNA: TGTGCCAGCAGTGAACAGGGGGGCCAAGAGACCCAGTACTTC.

The chain recombines TRBV11-3 with TRBJ2-5; perhaps TRBD2 as D (7 bases). The CDR3 is 14 residues long. V was pared by 0 bases and J by 4 bases, with 9 bases between. Germline assignment: CDR1 SGHNT and CDR2 YENEEA. The chain's CDR3 is CASSLDGGPETQYF. Here the CDR3 DNA reads TGTGCCAGCAGCTTAGACGGGGGGCCAGAGACCCAGTACTTC.

The chain couples TRBV5-3 to TRBJ1-5; 7 nucleotides match TRBD1. TRBV5-3 is flagged as an ORF with uncertain function. V gave up 6 bases and J gave up 2 bases; unmatched junction bases: 17. This CDR3 comprises 18 residues. The CDR3 sequence is CARNPTIRQGGRNQPQHF. In nucleotides, the CDR3 is TGTGCCAGAAACCCGACGATACGACAGGGTGGTCGCAATCAGCCCCAGCATTTT.

This chain connects TRBV19 to TRBJ1-3; 10 bases are a match to TRBD1. J was trimmed by 3 bases and V by 5 bases; bases with no gene match: 4. Germline CDR1 and CDR2: LNHDA and SQIVND (reference sequence). The CDR3 consists of 15 residues. The chain's CDR3 is CASSSTGGSGNTIYF. In nucleotides, the CDR3 is TGTGCCAGTAGTTCGACAGGGGGCAGTGGAAACACCATATATTTT.

V usage is TRBV6-1 and J usage is TRBJ1-1; no definite D call. Germline V gene sequence: CDR1 MNHNS, CDR2 SASEGT. This CDR3 is 14 amino acids long. Trimming removed 3 bases at V and 0 bases at J, with 8 bases between. CDR3 in amino acids: CASSDPGLNTEAFF. The CDR3 DNA reads as TGTGCCAGCAGTGATCCGGGTTTGAACACTGAAGCTTTCTTT.

The rearrangement links TRBV6-5 to TRBJ1-1, with TRBD1 as a possible D gene (6 bases). The CDR3 sequence is 14 residues long. Germline CDR1 reads MNHEY; CDR2 reads SVGAGI. V lost 2 bases to trimming and J lost 0 bases, with 7 bases between them. The CDR3 spells CASSYDRLNTEAFF. As DNA, the CDR3 is TGTGCCAGCAGTTACGACAGGTTGAACACTGAAGCTTTCTTT.

The V and J genes are TRBV7-8 and TRBJ1-1; D is perhaps TRBD1 (5 bases). CDR1 is SGHVS, CDR2 FQNEAQ, per germline. CDR3 length: 13 residues. Trimming left V 2 bases short and J 6 bases short, with 10 bases between. CDR3 in amino acids: CASSLRQGAEAFF. CDR3 nucleotide sequence: TGTGCCAGCAGCTTACGGCAGGGCGCTGAAGCTTTCTTT. The full variable domain, completed using reference TRBV7-8 and TRBJ1-1, is GAGVSQSPRYKVAKRGQDVALRCDPISGHVSLFWYQQALGQGPEFLTYFQNEAQLDKSGLPSDRFFAERPEGSVSTLKIQRTQQEDSAVYLCASSLRQGAEAFFGQGTRLTVV.

In nucleotides, the CDR3 is TGTGCCAGCAGCTTGGTCGATGAAGCTTTCTTT. This codes for CASSLVDEAFF. This chain uses TRBV7-9 with TRBJ1-1, with D unclear. CDR3 length equals 11 residues. Germline V gene sequence: CDR1 SEHNR, CDR2 FQNEAQ (reference sequence). V was cut by 3 bases and J by 7 bases, with 6 bases left in between.

This sequence joins TRBV9 and TRBJ2-5; 8 positions match TRBD2. V lost 0 bases to trimming and J lost 1 base; unmatched junction nucleotides: 5. From germline, CDR1 is SGDLS and CDR2 YYNGEE. The length of the CDR3 is 16 residues. CDR3 DNA: TGTGCCAGCAGCGTAGGTGTAGCGGGGATCCAAGAGACCCAGTACTTC. Protein sequence: CASSVGVAGIQETQYF.

In this sample, this clone turned up a few times. The chain employs TRBV7-3 and TRBJ2-5; D is undetermined. Germline V gives CDR1 SGHTA, CDR2 FQGTGA. The CDR3 is made up of 13 amino acids. V dropped 5 bases and J dropped 1 base, with 8 bases sitting between them. The CDR3 loop reads CASSPTPQETQYF. The CDR3 coding sequence is TGTGCCAGCAGCCCGACCCCCCAAGAGACCCAGTACTTC.

The gene calls are TRBV18 and TRBJ2-5; D is uncertain. Germline values: CDR1 KGHSH, CDR2 LQKENI. The CDR3 is 13 amino acids. The V and J ends lost 2 bases and 5 bases respectively, with 9 bases between them. Here the CDR3 reads CASSPILGETQYF. DNA for the CDR3: TGTGCCAGCTCACCAATCCTCGGGGAGACCCAGTACTTC.

This chain links TRBV18 with TRBJ2-7, with D perhaps being TRBD1 or TRBD2 (5 bases each). The CDR3 consists of 14 residues. The germline V gene encodes CDR1 KGHSH and CDR2 LQKENI. Deletions cut 3 bases from V and 3 bases from J, with 12 bases between. CDR3 sequence reads: CASSPTRGNYEQYF. The CDR3 nucleotides read TGTGCCAGCTCACCTACGAGGGGAAACTACGAGCAGTACTTC.

This chain joins TRBV6-5 and TRBJ1-1; D possibly corresponds to TRBD1 (6 bases). The V gene lost 6 bases and the J gene lost 1 base, with 12 bases spanning the gap. CDR1 and CDR2 (germline): MNHEY, SVGAGI. This CDR3 is 14 amino acids long. CDR3: CASRSGQPNTEAFF. CDR3 DNA sequence: TGTGCCAGCAGGTCTGGACAGCCGAACACTGAAGCTTTCTTT.

The gene calls are TRBV18 and TRBJ2-3; D not resolved. The germline gives CDR1 KGHSH, CDR2 LQKENI. This CDR3 contains 13 residues. V was clipped by 4 bases and J by 5 bases, with 10 bases between them. CDR3 DNA: TGTGCCAGCTCACTTACCGAGATAGATACGCAGTATTTT. As protein: CASSLTEIDTQYF. Supplemented by reference TRBV18 and TRBJ2-3, the full variable domain reads NAGVMQNPRHLVRRRGQEARLRCSPMKGHSHVYWYRQLPEEGLKFMVYLQKENIIDESGMPKERFSAEFPKEGPSILRIQQVVRGDSAAYFCASSLTEIDTQYFGPGTRLTVL.

The chain combines TRBV18 with TRBJ2-5; 8 bases line up with TRBD1. The V gene end was trimmed by 4 bases and the J gene end by 2 bases; junction bases not matched to a gene: 6. The CDR3 consists of 15 residues. CDR1 KGHSH and CDR2 LQKENI come from the germline V gene. The CDR3: CASSLRQGAQETQYF. In DNA, the CDR3 is TGTGCCAGCTCACTCAGGCAGGGGGCACAAGAGACCCAGTACTTC. Looking up the rest from reference TRBV18 and TRBJ2-5 gives the full variable domain: NAGVMQNPRHLVRRRGQEARLRCSPMKGHSHVYWYRQLPEEGLKFMVYLQKENIIDESGMPKERFSAEFPKEGPSILRIQQVVRGDSAAYFCASSLRQGAQETQYFGPGTRLLVL.

The chain has TRBV19 and TRBJ2-4, with D tentatively TRBD1 (6 bases). Germline V gives CDR1 LNHDA, CDR2 SQIVND (reference sequence). CDR3 length equals 14 residues. Trimming pared 9 bases from V and 2 bases from J, leaving 14 bases between. The CDR3 sequence: CASQQGMTKNIQYF. The CDR3 nucleotides are TGTGCCAGCCAACAGGGTATGACCAAAAACATTCAGTACTTC.

Worth noting for this clone: Compared with germline, one end of the junction differs, possibly owing to a read error. V gene TRBV6-5 combines with J gene TRBJ2-2; TRBD2 aligns across 9 bases. The CDR3 is 14 residues long. CDR1 and CDR2 (germline): MNHEY, SVGAGI. The CDR3 protein is CASRPATPGTSSCF. The CDR3 DNA sequence: TGTGCCAGCAGGCCAGCCACCCCCGGGACTAGCAGTTGCTTT.

The genes are TRBV5-4 and TRBJ1-1, with D possibly being TRBD1 (6 bases). Germline values: CDR1 SGHNT, CDR2 YYREEE (reference sequence). With 4 bases removed from V and 2 bases from J, the gap between germline ends came to 12 bases. The length of the CDR3 is 14 residues. CDR3 amino acids: CASSMDSANTEAFF. CDR3 DNA: TGTGCCAGCAGCATGGACAGCGCAAACACTGAAGCTTTCTTT.

This chain joins TRBV27 and TRBJ2-3; TRBD1 or TRBD2 may be the D gene (5 bases each). CDR1 is MNHEY and CDR2 is SMNVEV in the germline V gene (reference sequence). V lost 9 bases, J lost 5 bases, and 24 bases lay in between. CDR3 length equals 16 residues. CDR3 in DNA: TGTGCCAGTTTACCATTCATTAAGGGACCTAGAGATACGCAGTATTTT. It translates to CASLPFIKGPRDTQYF.

The gene calls are TRBV11-2 and TRBJ2-7, with D tentatively TRBD1 or TRBD2 (5 bases each). This CDR3 comprises 13 residues. The germline CDR1 and CDR2 sequences are SGHAT and FQNNGV. Trimming shortened V by 0 bases and J by 12 bases, and 15 bases separated the two germline ends. The CDR3 DNA reads as TGTGCCAGCAGCTTAGAGGGGACGGCTGGCGGGTACTTC. The encoded protein is CASSLEGTAGGYF.

Comment on this clone: The same CDR3 is also encoded by other DNA sequences in this sample. The rearrangement uses TRBV7-2 and TRBJ2-5; D not certain. Looked up from germline, CDR1 is SGHTA and CDR2 is FQGNSA. This CDR3 spans 12 amino acids. V dropped 1 base and J dropped 5 bases, with 5 bases sitting between them. CDR3 nucleotide sequence: TGTGCCAGCAGCTTAGATCGGGAGACCCAGTACTTC. The encoded protein is CASSLDRETQYF.

V gene TRBV18 combines with J gene TRBJ1-1; possibly TRBD1 for D (6 bases). The ends were cut back, 3 bases at V and 4 bases at J, with 15 bases in the middle. This CDR3 is 15 amino acids long. Germline values: CDR1 KGHSH, CDR2 LQKENI. The CDR3 bases are TGTGCCAGCTCACCCGTTCTACAGGGAGGCACTGAAGCTTTCTTT. Translating gives CASSPVLQGGTEAFF.

The CDR3 loop reads CASSSDRRILDTQYF. The CDR3 bases are TGTGCCAGCAGCTCAGACAGGCGGATTTTGGATACGCAGTATTTT. The J gene is TRBJ2-3, the V gene TRBV13, with D possibly matching TRBD1 (6 bases). Per germline, CDR1 PRHDT and CDR2 FYEKMQ (reference sequence). The V and J ends lost 4 bases and 6 bases respectively, with 17 bases between them. This CDR3 is 15 amino acids long.

J is TRBJ2-2 and V is TRBV5-1, with 8 positions matching TRBD1. Germline values: CDR1 SGHRS, CDR2 YFSETQ. V was pared by 5 bases and J by 4 bases, with 7 bases of the junction left unmatched. This CDR3 is built from 15 residues. The CDR3 DNA is TGCGCCAGCAGACCCCGACAGGGGAGCACCGGGGAGCTGTTTTTT. It yields the protein CASRPRQGSTGELFF.

The chain uses TRBV5-4 and TRBJ2-3; 7 nucleotides match TRBD1. CDR1 is SGHNT, CDR2 YYREEE, per germline (reference sequence). J was trimmed by 4 bases and V by 4 bases; bases with no gene match: 6. The CDR3 is made up of 14 amino acids. CDR3: CASSPSTGSDTQYF. CDR3 nucleotide sequence: TGTGCCAGCAGCCCGTCGACAGGGTCAGATACGCAGTATTTT.

The table lists this clone with a few counts. The chain recombines TRBV7-2 with TRBJ2-3, with 15 bases matching TRBD2. The CDR3 contains 16 residues. The V gene end was trimmed by 4 bases and the J gene end by 4 bases; junction bases not matched to a gene: 3. The germline V gene encodes CDR1 SGHTA and CDR2 FQGNSA. CDR3 in DNA: TGTGCCAGCAGCTCGTGGACTAGCGGGGGGGCAGATACGCAGTATTTT. Translating it yields CASSSWTSGGADTQYF.